This entry lists 25 T cell receptor beta chains sequenced from one sample in a study of blood T cell repertoires in COVID-19. The assay was immunoSEQ multiplex PCR, and TCRdb's table has in-frame clones only and misses some. Found here are tens of thousands of clones, around nine tenths of them singletons; the top ten hold approximately 1.8%. Sequencing used peripheral blood. Every receptor here comes from a man in his sixties with acute or convalescent COVID-19.

The chain is built from TRBV7-8 and TRBJ2-5; D might be TRBD2 (5 bases). This CDR3 is 14 amino acids long. Germline V gene sequence: CDR1 SGHVS, CDR2 FQNEAQ. Trimming removed 1 base from V and 0 bases from J, with 6 bases in between. The CDR3 DNA follows: TGTGCCAGCAGCTTAGAGCGGTACCAAGAGACCCAGTACTTC. Encoded protein: CASSLERYQETQYF. Full variable domain (remainder filled in from reference TRBV7-8 and TRBJ2-5): GAGVSQSPRYKVAKRGQDVALRCDPISGHVSLFWYQQALGQGPEFLTYFQNEAQLDKSGLPSDRFFAERPEGSVSTLKIQRTQQEDSAVYLCASSLERYQETQYFGPGTRLLVL.

This clone was counted between two and nine times. The chain has TRBV6-2 or TRBV6-3 and TRBJ2-1; 9 bases match TRBD2. The V and J ends lost 2 bases and 9 bases, in that order; junction bases with no gene match: 8. This CDR3 has 15 residues. Germline CDR1 is MNHEY and CDR2 is SVGEGT. CDR3 region: CASSYRASGIIEQFF. Written as DNA, the CDR3 is TGTGCCAGCAGTTACCGCGCTAGCGGGATAATTGAGCAGTTCTTC.

The chain carries TRBV2 and TRBJ2-7; 7 positions agree with TRBD1. V was pared by 8 bases and J by 0 bases, with 4 bases of the junction left unmatched. CDR1 is SNHLY and CDR2 is FYNNEI in the germline V gene. The CDR3 length is 13 residues. This chain's CDR3 is CASGTESSYEQYF. In DNA form, the CDR3 reads TGTGCCAGCGGGACAGAGAGCTCCTACGAGCAGTACTTC.

V is TRBV4-3 and J is TRBJ1-1; tentative D call: TRBD1 (5 bases). The V and J ends lost 1 base and 6 bases respectively, with 18 bases between them. Germline V CDR1 and CDR2: LGHNA, YSLEER. The CDR3 consists of 16 residues. CDR3 region: CASSQGTFQGGAEAFF. In DNA, the CDR3 is TGCGCCAGCAGCCAAGGGACCTTCCAGGGAGGAGCTGAAGCTTTCTTT.

The CDR3 DNA sequence: TGTGCCAGCAGCAAGGACAGATTTTACAATGAGCAGTTCTTC. It is translated as CASSKDRFYNEQFF. This rearrangement joins TRBV7-3 to TRBJ2-1, with a tentative D call TRBD1 (6 bases). The CDR3 runs 14 residues. The germline gives CDR1 SGHTA, CDR2 FQGTGA. With 5 bases removed from V and 4 bases from J, the gap between germline ends came to 12 bases.

V usage is TRBV27 and J usage is TRBJ1-1; D ambiguous. This CDR3 is built from 13 residues. V was cut by 2 bases and J by 3 bases, with 7 bases left in between. CDR1 and CDR2 from the germline V gene are MNHEY and SMNVEV (reference sequence). CDR3 residues: CASSLRRDTEAFF. The CDR3 DNA is TGTGCCAGCAGTTTAAGGCGGGACACTGAAGCTTTCTTT.

The rearrangement joins TRBV6-5 to TRBJ1-5; 8 nucleotides line up with TRBD1. Germline CDR1 and CDR2: MNHEY and SVGAGI. This CDR3 region has 14 residues. Trimming took 7 bases from V and 9 from J; bases not matched to a gene: 11. The CDR3 DNA sequence: TGTGCCAGCACTCGAAGGGGACAGGAAAGGCCCCAGCATTTT. Translation: CASTRRGQERPQHF.

This sequence joins TRBV28 and TRBJ1-5; 9 bases align to TRBD1. The CDR3 is 14 residues long. Per germline, CDR1 MDHEN and CDR2 SYDVKM. Trimming took 5 bases from V and 5 from J; bases not matched to a gene: 4. The CDR3 here is CASSPDRGYQPQHF. CDR3 sequence (DNA): TGTGCCAGCAGTCCGGACAGGGGATATCAGCCCCAGCATTTT.

The gene calls are TRBV4-3 and TRBJ2-7; tentative D call: TRBD1 (6 bases). Germline V CDR1 and CDR2: LGHNA, YSLEER. Trimming took 0 bases from V and 1 from J, leaving 10 bases between them. This CDR3 is 15 amino acids long. In nucleotides, the CDR3 is TGCGCCAGCAGCCAAGATCTCGGACAGTCCTACGAGCAGTACTTC. Translation gives CASSQDLGQSYEQYF.

Here the CDR3 reads CASSQGPGYEQYF. The CDR3 nucleotides read TGCGCCAGCAGCCAAGGACCAGGTTACGAGCAGTACTTC. The V call is TRBV4-3, the J call TRBJ2-7; the D is unclear. The germline V and J ends were trimmed by 1 base and 4 bases, with 8 bases remaining between them. CDR1 and CDR2 from the germline V gene are LGHNA and YSLEER. There are 13 residues in the CDR3.

The chain recombines TRBV24-1 with TRBJ2-3, with a possible D match to TRBD1 (6 bases). The CDR3 extends over 17 amino acids. V shed 7 bases and J shed 1 base, with 20 bases lying between them. Germline assignment: CDR1 KGHDR and CDR2 SFDVKD. The CDR3 DNA follows: TGTGCCACCAGGAACAGGGATTTGAGTTTGGGCACAGATACGCAGTATTTT. Its protein is CATRNRDLSLGTDTQYF.

V gene TRBV19 combines with J gene TRBJ1-5; D perhaps matches TRBD1 (5 bases). This CDR3 region has 14 residues. The germline CDR1 and CDR2 sequences are LNHDA and SQIVND (reference sequence). V lost 3 bases and J lost 4, with 10 bases in between. The CDR3, as DNA: TGTGCCAGTAGTATCTTGGGGGGGAATCAGCCCCAGCATTTT. Translated, it gives CASSILGGNQPQHF. The full variable domain, its missing parts supplied by reference TRBV19 and TRBJ1-5, is DGGITQSPKYLFRKEGQNVTLSCEQNLNHDAMYWYRQDPGQGLRLIYYSQIVNDFQKGDIAEGYSVSREKKESFPLTVTSAQKNPTAFYLCASSILGGNQPQHFGDGTRLSIL.

This chain uses TRBV9 with TRBJ1-6, with 7 bases fitting TRBD1. The germline gives CDR1 SGDLS, CDR2 YYNGEE. V lost 5 bases, J lost 14 bases, and 10 bases stayed unmatched. The length of the CDR3 is 13 residues. This CDR3 is CASSETHRGSLHF. Written as DNA, the CDR3 is TGTGCCAGCAGTGAAACACACAGGGGATCCCTCCACTTT.

This clone has just a few counts. V gene TRBV28 combines with J gene TRBJ2-2; 9 nucleotides line up with TRBD1. Germline CDR1 and CDR2: MDHEN and SYDVKM. This CDR3 comprises 15 residues. Trimming removed 8 bases from V and 3 bases from J; junction bases left unmatched: 7. CDR3 region: CASLGQGPYTGELFF. For the CDR3, the DNA is TGTGCCAGCCTTGGACAGGGGCCATACACCGGGGAGCTGTTTTTT.

The chain links TRBV28 to TRBJ1-4; weak D call: TRBD1 (5 bases). V was clipped by 10 bases and J by 7 bases, with 16 bases between them. CDR3 length: 13 residues. Germline V gene data show CDR1 as MDHEN and CDR2 as SYDVKM. The chain's CDR3 is CAIGGGFGEKLFF. The CDR3 DNA reads as TGTGCCATCGGGGGGGGGTTTGGTGAAAAACTGTTTTTT.

This clone showed up just once. The rearrangement uses TRBV9 and TRBJ2-2; a weak D match, TRBD1 (6 bases). CDR3 length: 15 amino acids. Between the trimmed V and J ends, which lost 2 bases and 1 base, there was a span of 9 bases. Per germline, CDR1 SGDLS and CDR2 YYNGEE. The DNA of the CDR3 is TGTGCCAGCAGCGTCAGGACAGAGAACACCGGGGAGCTGTTTTTT. Protein product: CASSVRTENTGELFF.

The chain uses TRBV10-1 and TRBJ2-5; 9 positions match TRBD1. V shed 2 bases and J 0 bases; nucleotides not matched to a gene: 4. The CDR3 is 16 residues long. Looked up from germline, CDR1 is WNHNN and CDR2 is SYGVQD (reference sequence). The CDR3 reads CASSEAGQGNQETQYF. CDR3 sequence (DNA): TGCGCCAGCAGTGAGGCGGGACAGGGTAACCAAGAGACCCAGTACTTC.

The chain carries TRBV7-2 and TRBJ2-1; 10 nucleotides match TRBD2. Germline V gives CDR1 SGHTA, CDR2 FQGNSA. With 5 bases clipped from V and 9 bases from J, the junction kept 10 bases outside the gene matches. The CDR3 covers 15 residues. The CDR3 region has the DNA TGTGCCAGCAGCCCGCGAGCGGGAGGGCCAAGTGAGCAGTTCTTC. Translated, it gives CASSPRAGGPSEQFF.

This sequence joins TRBV4-2 and TRBJ1-2; no clear D. CDR1 and CDR2 (germline): LGHNA, YNFKEQ. V was pared by 0 bases and J by 4 bases, with 6 bases between. This CDR3 is built from 13 residues. This chain's CDR3 is CASSQDAVYGYTF. The CDR3 DNA reads TGTGCCAGCAGCCAAGATGCAGTCTATGGCTACACCTTC.

V and J are TRBV7-9 and TRBJ1-6, with 7 bases matching TRBD1. The CDR3 has 15 residues. Germline assignment: CDR1 SEHNR and CDR2 FQNEAQ (reference sequence). After removal of 1 base from V and 7 bases from J, the junction contained 4 bases not matched to a gene. This CDR3 is CASSLDRDRNSPLHF. For the CDR3, the DNA is TGTGCCAGCAGCTTAGACCGGGACAGAAATTCACCCCTCCACTTT.

There are a few counts of this clone. This chain uses TRBV30 with TRBJ2-2; tentatively, D is TRBD2 (7 bases). Germline assignment: CDR1 GTSNPN and CDR2 SVGIG (reference sequence). With 4 bases removed from V and 4 bases from J, the gap between germline ends came to 13 bases. The CDR3 runs to 14 residues. DNA of the CDR3: TGTGCCTGGAAAGGGGGGGAATTCACCGGGGAGCTGTTTTTT. Protein product: CAWKGGEFTGELFF.

This clone has a single count. The gene calls are TRBV27 and TRBJ1-4, with D possibly being TRBD1 (6 bases). The CDR3 loop spans 14 amino acids. Trimming removed 6 bases at V and 4 bases at J, with 12 bases between. Germline V gene data show CDR1 as MNHEY and CDR2 as SMNVEV (reference sequence). The CDR3 region is CASSQDSLNEKLFF. In DNA, the CDR3 is TGTGCCAGCAGCCAGGACAGCCTTAATGAAAAACTGTTTTTT.

This chain joins TRBV5-1 and TRBJ2-1, with 8 positions matching TRBD1. V lost 8 bases, J lost 15 bases, and 13 bases stayed unmatched. CDR1 SGHRS and CDR2 YFSETQ come from the germline V gene. The CDR3 consists of 12 residues. Here the CDR3 DNA reads TGCGCCAGTGCTGTTGCCGGGACAGGCGGGTTCTTC. Its translation: CASAVAGTGGFF. Supplemented by reference TRBV5-1 and TRBJ2-1, the full variable domain reads KAGVTQTPRYLIKTRGQQVTLSCSPISGHRSVSWYQQTPGQGLQFLFEYFSETQRNKGNFPGRFSGRQFSNSRSEMNVSTLELGDSALYLCASAVAGTGGFFGPGTRLTVL.

V is TRBV19 and J is TRBJ1-5; D is undetermined. Trimming removed 0 bases from V and 3 bases from J, with 12 bases in between. This CDR3 spans 16 amino acids. CDR1 and CDR2 (germline): LNHDA, SQIVND (reference sequence). CDR3 sequence: CASSIDRQVFNQPQHF. CDR3 DNA sequence: TGTGCCAGTAGTATAGATCGTCAGGTCTTCAATCAGCCCCAGCATTTT.

The chain has TRBV19 and TRBJ1-5; D gene ambiguous. Deletions cut 6 bases from V and 0 bases from J, with 9 bases between. CDR1 and CDR2 from the germline V gene are LNHDA and SQIVND (reference sequence). The CDR3 consists of 14 residues. CDR3 sequence (DNA): TGTGCCAGTAGGCCACAGTTTAGCAATCAGCCCCAGCATTTT. Its protein is CASRPQFSNQPQHF.